This T cell receptor beta chain was sequenced in a study of beta chain features in type 1 diabetes. Study background: Some 99 million sorted cells were examined across all samples. Study-level findings and limits: More deletions and fewer insertions at VDJ junctions were found in patients with type 1 diabetes. Sampled from patients, naive, central memory and Treg TCRB repertoires appeared more similar than those sampled from healthy donors.

A CD45RO/CCR7/CD25/CD127/CD95/CD27 panel sorted naive, central memory, regulatory and stem cell-like memory CD4+ cells. Reverse transcription of all isolated RNA meant that expressed TCRB transcripts were sequenced. Assay: immunoSEQ multiplex PCR; the TCRdb copy retains only in-frame clones and omits some. Among 140,000 to 150,000 clones listed, around 50% were seen once. There are 13 residues in the CDR3. Germline-derived CDR1 and CDR2 are SGHDT and YYEEEE. Trimming took off 1 base at V and 3 bases at J, with 5 bases between the two ends. Remarks on this clone: Its antigen is as yet unknown.

V and J are TRBV5-6 and TRBJ2-4; the D is unclear. Sequenced input: Tregs from blood. The sequence came from a man between 18 and 29 years old in good health. CDR3 DNA sequence: TGTGCCAGCAGCTTGTCAGTCAAAAACATTCAGTACTTC. Protein sequence: CASSLSVKNIQYF.